This passage covers 20 T cell receptor beta chains from one sample sequenced in a study of ipilimumab plus nivolumab after autologous stem cell transplantation. Only in-frame clones appear in the TCRdb table, and some are missing; sequencing was by immunoSEQ multiplex PCR. The sample has 9,000 to 15,000 clones, 65% to 75% seen once. The material was PBMCs, obtained in a trial of ipilimumab plus nivolumab as post-transplant consolidation. Receptors were obtained from a male donor with multiple myeloma.

The V call is TRBV27, the J call TRBJ2-1; 8 bases match TRBD2. Trimming removed 5 bases from V and 3 bases from J; junction bases left unmatched: 9. The germline V gene has CDR1 MNHEY and CDR2 SMNVEV (reference sequence). The CDR3 has 16 residues. This chain's CDR3 is CASSTSAGVNYNEQFF. The CDR3 region has the DNA TGTGCCAGCAGTACCTCAGCGGGGGTTAACTACAATGAGCAGTTCTTC.

Here the CDR3 reads CASRAREGSTEAFF. The CDR3 nucleotides read TGTGCCAGCAGGGCCCGGGAGGGATCCACTGAAGCTTTCTTT. The chain joins TRBV2 to TRBJ1-1; D gene unclear. Germline CDR1 SNHLY, CDR2 FYNNEI. V was trimmed by 6 bases and J by 4 bases, leaving 15 bases between them. This CDR3 is 14 amino acids long.

This CDR3 is CASSRLGQGNEAFF. CDR3 nucleotide sequence: TGTGCCAGCAGCCGCTTAGGGCAGGGAAATGAAGCTTTCTTT. The chain is built from TRBV4-2 and TRBJ1-1; weak D call: TRBD1 (5 bases). Trimming pared 4 bases from V and 7 bases from J, leaving 16 bases between. Germline V gives CDR1 LGHNA, CDR2 YNFKEQ. The CDR3 has 14 amino acids.

The chain combines TRBV7-9 with TRBJ2-7; 9 bases match TRBD1. J lost 0 bases, V lost 5 bases, and 5 bases had no gene match. CDR1 SEHNR and CDR2 FQNEAQ come from the germline V gene (reference sequence). This CDR3 contains 15 residues. CDR3 coding DNA: TGTGCCAGCAGCCCGGGACAGGGTCCCTCCTACGAGCAGTACTTC. Protein product: CASSPGQGPSYEQYF.

This clone was counted only a few times. V usage is TRBV5-1 and J usage is TRBJ1-1; D gene ambiguous. The CDR3 loop spans 14 amino acids. V was pared by 0 bases and J by 3 bases, with 9 bases between. CDR1 and CDR2 (germline): SGHRS, YFSETQ. In nucleotides, the CDR3 is TGCGCCAGCAGCTTGGGGTTTAGGGACACTGAAGCTTTCTTT. It is translated as CASSLGFRDTEAFF.

The rearrangement joins TRBV12-1 to TRBJ2-1; the table assigns TRBD2, which was not confirmed against the DNA. TRBV12-1 is a known pseudogene. The CDR3 contains 20 residues. CDR3 in DNA: TGTGCCAGCAGCTTTGGGCCCGGACTAGCGGGGGGGCCGTGCCTCAATGAGCAGTTCTTC. It yields the protein CASSFGPGLAGGPCLNEQFF.

On this clone itself: Relative to the germline gene, one junction end is altered; a read error may explain this. The chain recombines TRBV5-1 with TRBJ2-7; TRBD1 matches 7 bases. Germline V gene data show CDR1 as SGHRS and CDR2 as YFSETQ. CDR3 length: 15 residues. The CDR3 reads CASSLSQGTSSEQYF. CDR3 bases: TGCGCCAGCAGCTTGTCACAGGGGACCTCCTCCGAGCAGTACTTC.

The gene calls are TRBV2 and TRBJ1-6; D unresolved. V was cut by 7 bases and J by 3 bases, with 4 bases left in between. From germline, CDR1 is SNHLY and CDR2 FYNNEI. The CDR3 totals 12 residues. In DNA form, the CDR3 reads TGTGCCAGCACAGACTATAATTCACCCCTCCACTTT. Encoded protein: CASTDYNSPLHF.

This chain uses TRBV4-2 with TRBJ2-7, with 8 bases fitting TRBD1. CDR1 LGHNA and CDR2 YNFKEQ come from the germline V gene. V was pared by 1 base and J by 3 bases, with 8 bases of the junction left unmatched. The CDR3 spans 16 residues. The CDR3 here is CASSQVEAGGGYEQYF. The CDR3 region has the DNA TGTGCCAGCAGCCAAGTAGAGGCAGGGGGCGGCTACGAGCAGTACTTC.

This clone was observed a handful of times. The V call is TRBV4-3, the J call TRBJ1-5; D not resolved. The CDR3 spans 13 residues. V shed 0 bases and J shed 7 bases, with 7 bases lying between them. Germline-derived CDR1 and CDR2 are LGHNA and YSLEER. The CDR3 coding sequence is TGCGCCAGCAGCCAAGACGTGGTCCAGCCCCAGCATTTT. Translation gives CASSQDVVQPQHF.

The chain has TRBV9 and TRBJ2-5; 7 positions agree with TRBD2. The length of the CDR3 is 15 residues. Germline V gives CDR1 SGDLS, CDR2 YYNGEE. The V segment lost 0 bases and the J segment 0 bases; nucleotides outside the gene matches: 2. This CDR3 is CASSVVSGYQETQYF. CDR3 DNA: TGTGCCAGCAGCGTAGTTAGCGGGTACCAAGAGACCCAGTACTTC.

V gene TRBV18 combines with J gene TRBJ1-2, with D maybe TRBD1 (6 bases). Germline-derived CDR1 and CDR2 are KGHSH and LQKENI. V lost 1 base and J 5 bases, leaving 11 bases between the germline ends. The CDR3 spans 14 residues. The CDR3 is CASSPLPGEYGYTF. In nucleotides, the CDR3 is TGTGCCAGCTCACCACTGCCAGGGGAGTATGGCTACACCTTC.

This clone was recorded a few times. The V gene is TRBV6-9, the J gene TRBJ2-2; D unclear. The CDR3 is 11 residues long. The ends were cut back, 6 bases at V and 6 bases at J, with 5 bases in the middle. CDR1 MNHGY and CDR2 SVAAGI come from the germline V gene. The CDR3 nucleotides read TGTGCCAGCAGGTTCGCCGGGGAGCTGTTTTTT. Amino acid sequence: CASRFAGELFF.

This chain joins TRBV10-3 and TRBJ2-3; 13 bases are a match to TRBD2. The CDR3 has 20 residues. The junction had 13 bases not matched to a gene; V was cut back by 3 bases and J by 1 base. Germline V CDR1 and CDR2: ENHRY, SYGVKD. CDR3 sequence reads: CAISDVLLGGLAGGTDTQYF. Here the CDR3 DNA reads TGTGCCATCAGTGACGTACTGCTTGGTGGACTAGCGGGGGGCACAGATACGCAGTATTTT.

The rearrangement links TRBV4-3 to TRBJ1-5; weak D call: TRBD1 (6 bases). Germline V CDR1 and CDR2: LGHNA, YSLEER. V lost 0 bases, J lost 7 bases, and 25 bases lay in between. This CDR3 has 19 residues. The CDR3 DNA follows: TGCGCCAGCAGCCAAGATGTGGTTCGGGGGGGCGCGTATCGGCAGCCCCAGCATTTT. The encoded protein is CASSQDVVRGGAYRQPQHF.

The chain couples TRBV4-2 to TRBJ1-6; unclear D gene. Germline values: CDR1 LGHNA, CDR2 YNFKEQ. This CDR3 spans 17 amino acids. Trimming stripped 1 base from V and 5 bases from J, with 15 bases between. This chain's CDR3 is CASSQVNRDTNNSPLHF. The CDR3 DNA reads TGTGCCAGCAGCCAAGTAAACCGGGATACAAATAATTCACCCCTCCACTTT.

The chain is built from TRBV7-9 and TRBJ2-5; TRBD2 matches 13 bases. The V gene's germline CDR1 is SEHNR and CDR2 FQNEAQ (reference sequence). The CDR3 covers 17 residues. V lost 6 bases to trimming and J lost 2 bases; unmatched junction nucleotides: 9. The CDR3: CASSFGLAGALQETQYF. The DNA for the CDR3 is TGTGCCAGCAGTTTTGGACTAGCGGGGGCCTTGCAAGAGACCCAGTACTTC.

A few counts support this clone. J is TRBJ2-7 and V is TRBV10-3; 9 bases line up with TRBD2. Germline V gives CDR1 ENHRY, CDR2 SYGVKD. J gave up 6 bases and V 4 bases, and 7 bases lay outside the gene matches. This CDR3 is 14 amino acids long. CDR3: CAISGPSGDGEQYF. CDR3 sequence (DNA): TGTGCCATCAGTGGCCCTAGCGGGGATGGCGAGCAGTACTTC.

The genes are TRBV12-5 and TRBJ1-5; D call uncertain. The CDR3 extends over 12 amino acids. Between the trimmed V and J ends, which lost 7 bases and 7 bases, there was a span of 11 bases. The germline V gene encodes CDR1 LGHNT and CDR2 FRNRAP. DNA of the CDR3: TGTGCTAGTGCCCAGGTGTCCCAGCCCCAGCATTTT. Protein sequence: CASAQVSQPQHF.

The chain is built from TRBV6-6 and TRBJ1-4; tentative D call: TRBD1 (5 bases). The germline CDR1 and CDR2 sequences are MNHNY and SVGAGI (reference sequence). The V gene lost 0 bases and the J gene lost 7 bases, with 15 bases spanning the gap. This CDR3 is 16 amino acids long. CDR3 residues: CASSYSSRGEGEKLFF. CDR3 coding DNA: TGTGCCAGCAGTTACTCATCCCGGGGCGAAGGTGAAAAACTGTTTTTT.